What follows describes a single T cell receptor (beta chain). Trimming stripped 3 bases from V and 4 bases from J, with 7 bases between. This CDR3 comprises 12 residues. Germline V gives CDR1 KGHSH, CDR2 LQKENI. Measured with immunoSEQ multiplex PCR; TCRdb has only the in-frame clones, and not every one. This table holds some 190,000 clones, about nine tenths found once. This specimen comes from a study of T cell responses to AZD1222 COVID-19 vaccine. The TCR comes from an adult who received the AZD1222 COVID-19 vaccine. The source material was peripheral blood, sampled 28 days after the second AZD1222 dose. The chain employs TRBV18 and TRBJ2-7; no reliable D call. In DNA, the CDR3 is TGTGCCAGCTCACCCTCGTCGTACGAGCAGTACTTC. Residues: CASSPSSYEQYF.